The 17 T cell receptor beta chains given below trace back to one sample, sequenced in a study of blood T cell repertoires in COVID-19. TCRdb's table, derived via immunoSEQ multiplex PCR, lists solely in-frame clones and lacks some. The data show over 150,000 clones, roughly nine tenths seen once. The sample was peripheral blood. These TCRs come from a man aged 25 to 45 with acute or convalescent COVID-19.

The genes are TRBV5-8 and TRBJ2-2; the match to TRBD2 covers 10 bases. Germline V gene data show CDR1 as SGHTS and CDR2 as YDEGEE. This CDR3 is 16 amino acids long. V dropped 5 bases and J dropped 4; count of bases not matched to a gene: 8. As DNA, the CDR3 is TGTGCCAGCAGGCCAGGACTAGCGGAAAGCACCGGGGAGCTGTTTTTT. It is translated as CASRPGLAESTGELFF.

This rearrangement joins TRBV5-8 to TRBJ1-5; D might be TRBD1 (6 bases). This CDR3 has 14 amino acids. Germline assignment: CDR1 SGHTS and CDR2 YDEGEE. Trimming shortened V by 5 bases and J by 4 bases, and 13 bases separated the two germline ends. The DNA for the CDR3 is TGTGCCAGCAGACCCGGACAGCATAATCAGCCCCAGCATTTT. It encodes CASRPGQHNQPQHF. Full variable domain (rest looked up from reference TRBV5-8 and TRBJ1-5): EAGVTQSPTHLIKTRGQQATLRCSPISGHTSVYWYQQALGLGLQFLLWYDEGEERNRGNFPPRFSGRQFPNYSSELNVNALELEDSALYLCASRPGQHNQPQHFGDGTRLSIL.

This chain joins TRBV7-2 and TRBJ2-2; 8 bases are a match to TRBD2. After removal of 5 bases from V and 4 bases from J, the junction contained 6 bases not matched to a gene. CDR1 and CDR2 from the germline V gene are SGHTA and FQGNSA. This CDR3 region has 15 residues. In DNA, the CDR3 is TGTGCCAGCAGCCTTGGGACTAGTGTCACCGGGGAGCTGTTTTTT. Residues: CASSLGTSVTGELFF.

This chain uses TRBV28 with TRBJ1-2, with 11 nucleotides matching TRBD1. The CDR3 sequence is 16 residues long. The germline gives CDR1 MDHEN, CDR2 SYDVKM. V was clipped by 6 bases and J by 8 bases; unmatched bases: 14. The CDR3 DNA follows: TGTGCCAGCAGCTTAAGGCGGACAGGGGGCGCAGGGGGCTACACCTTC. Translated, it gives CASSLRRTGGAGGYTF.

The sample holds a few counts of this clone. This rearrangement joins TRBV7-2 to TRBJ1-2; 8 nucleotides line up with TRBD1. The CDR3 runs to 16 residues. The V segment lost 3 bases and the J segment 5 bases; nucleotides outside the gene matches: 11. Germline-derived CDR1 and CDR2 are SGHTA and FQGNSA. CDR3 DNA: TGTGCCAGCAGCTTTTTCGCAGGGGGCGCGGGATATGGCTACACCTTC. It codes for CASSFFAGGAGYGYTF.

This chain joins TRBV3-1 (or the pseudogene TRBV3-2) and TRBJ1-5; 7 nucleotides agree with TRBD1. The ends lost 4 bases at V and 6 bases at J; junction bases unmatched: 9. Germline CDR1 LGHDT, CDR2 YNNKEL (reference sequence). The CDR3 sequence is 15 residues long. The CDR3 DNA reads as TGTGCCAGCAGCCCAGGGGGGCTCAGGGGTCAGCCCCAGCATTTT. It codes for CASSPGGLRGQPQHF.

The gene calls are TRBV10-2 and TRBJ1-1; no clear D. This CDR3 is built from 13 residues. The germline CDR1 and CDR2 sequences are WSHSY and SAAADI. The V end lost 2 bases, the J end lost 5 bases, and 9 bases lay between the germline ends. For the CDR3, the DNA is TGCGCCAGCAGTGAGGGCGGAGGGACTGAAGCTTTCTTT. Translated, it gives CASSEGGGTEAFF.

This chain uses TRBV4-2 with TRBJ1-1; a possible D gene is TRBD1 (6 bases). CDR1 is LGHNA and CDR2 is YNFKEQ in the germline V gene. CDR3 length: 14 amino acids. Trimming pared 5 bases from V and 6 bases from J, leaving 16 bases between. DNA for the CDR3: TGTGCCAGCAGCTACTCTTTACAGGGTTCTGAAGCTTTCTTT. This codes for CASSYSLQGSEAFF.

The rearrangement links TRBV30 to TRBJ1-1; 7 positions match TRBD1. V shed 5 bases, J shed 7 bases, and the junction held 16 bases outside the gene matches. This CDR3 contains 15 residues. In germline, CDR1 is GTSNPN, CDR2 SVGIG (reference sequence). The CDR3, as DNA: TGTGCCTGGGGACATCCAGGGGGTTGGTTTATTGAAGCTTTCTTT. This encodes CAWGHPGGWFIEAFF.

The rearrangement joins TRBV30 to TRBJ1-6; D is undetermined. Germline values: CDR1 GTSNPN, CDR2 SVGIG (reference sequence). The CDR3 is 15 residues long. Here the CDR3 DNA reads TGTGCGACCCGTGGGCAAATCCAAATGAATTCACCCCTCCACTTT. It translates to CATRGQIQMNSPLHF.

This chain uses TRBV5-6 with TRBJ2-2; the D gene is possibly TRBD2 (6 bases). The V end was cut by 0 bases, the J end by 7 bases, with 7 bases between. CDR3 length: 13 amino acids. The germline V gene encodes CDR1 SGHDT and CDR2 YYEEEE. The CDR3, as DNA: TGTGCCAGCAGCTTGGTGCGGGGCGGGGAGCTGTTTTTT. This codes for CASSLVRGGELFF.

V gene TRBV2 combines with J gene TRBJ2-1; TRBD2 matches at 9 bases. Unmatched junction bases numbered 7, after V lost 7 bases and J lost 3 bases. Germline-derived CDR1 and CDR2 are SNHLY and FYNNEI. CDR3 size: 15 residues. Here the CDR3 reads CASTRTSGFYNEQFF. In DNA form, the CDR3 reads TGTGCCAGCACCCGAACTAGCGGGTTCTACAATGAGCAGTTCTTC. Variable domain in full (rest from reference TRBV2 and TRBJ2-1): EPEVTQTPSHQVTQMGQEVILRCVPISNHLYFYWYRQILGQKVEFLVSFYNNEISEKSEIFDDQFSVERPDGSNFTLKIRSTKLEDSAMYFCASTRTSGFYNEQFFGPGTRLTVL.

The rearrangement uses TRBV28 and TRBJ2-7, with TRBD1 identical over 9 bases. Trimming at V came to 6 bases and at J to 1 base, leaving 10 bases not matched to a gene. CDR1 and CDR2 (germline): MDHEN, SYDVKM. This CDR3 is built from 16 residues. The CDR3 sequence is CASRADGTGLSYEQYF. The CDR3 DNA is TGTGCCAGCAGAGCCGATGGGACAGGGCTATCCTACGAGCAGTACTTC.

The chain employs TRBV6-1 and TRBJ1-1; possibly TRBD1 for D (6 bases). Germline V lookup: CDR1 MNHNS, CDR2 SASEGT. The CDR3 is 15 amino acids. Trimming took off 0 bases at V and 10 bases at J, with 18 bases between the two ends. The CDR3 here is CASSEAGRGLLAAFF. The CDR3 bases are TGTGCCAGCAGTGAAGCGGGCAGGGGTCTTCTGGCAGCTTTCTTT.

The CDR3 DNA sequence: TGTGCCAGCAGCTTAGCGTACCGGGACAGGGGAATAGGGAACTATGGCTACACCTTC. It yields the protein CASSLAYRDRGIGNYGYTF. V usage is TRBV7-9 and J usage is TRBJ1-2; 10 bases are a match to TRBD1. Trimming cost V 0 bases and J 2 bases; bases outside gene matches: 12. The germline CDR1 and CDR2 sequences are SEHNR and FQNEAQ (reference sequence). This CDR3 has 19 amino acids. Full variable domain (rest looked up from reference TRBV7-9 and TRBJ1-2): DTGVSQNPRHKITKRGQNVTFRCDPISEHNRLYWYRQTLGQGPEFLTYFQNEAQLEKSRLLSDRFSAERPKGSFSTLEIQRTEQGDSAMYLCASSLAYRDRGIGNYGYTFGSGTRLTVV.

The V call is TRBV19, the J call TRBJ1-5; the match to TRBD1 covers 7 bases. CDR1 and CDR2 (germline): LNHDA, SQIVND (reference sequence). The CDR3 is 15 amino acids. Trimming cost V 5 bases and J 6 bases; bases outside gene matches: 10. The DNA for the CDR3 is TGTGCCAGTAGTGCCGAGACAGGGAGGAGTCAGCCCCAGCATTTT. It yields the protein CASSAETGRSQPQHF.

This clone was counted a single time. The rearrangement uses TRBV28 and TRBJ1-1; D is unclear. The CDR3 is 14 amino acids. Germline lookup yields CDR1 MDHEN and CDR2 SYDVKM. The germline V and J ends were trimmed by 1 base and 2 bases, with 8 bases remaining between them. CDR3 coding DNA: TGTGCCAGCAGTTTATTCGGTCTAAACACTGAAGCTTTCTTT. Amino acid sequence: CASSLFGLNTEAFF.